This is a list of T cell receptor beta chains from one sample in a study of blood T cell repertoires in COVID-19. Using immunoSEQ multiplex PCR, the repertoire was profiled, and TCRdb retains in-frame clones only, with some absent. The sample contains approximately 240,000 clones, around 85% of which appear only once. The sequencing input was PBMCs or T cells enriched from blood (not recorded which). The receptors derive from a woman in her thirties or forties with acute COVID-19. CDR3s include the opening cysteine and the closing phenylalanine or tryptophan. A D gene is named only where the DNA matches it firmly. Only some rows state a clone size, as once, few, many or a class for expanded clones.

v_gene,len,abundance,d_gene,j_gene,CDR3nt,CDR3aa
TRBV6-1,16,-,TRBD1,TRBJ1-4,TGTGCCAGCAGTGTTATTCCGGGACAGTCTAATGAAAAACTGTTTTTT,CASSVIPGQSNEKLFF
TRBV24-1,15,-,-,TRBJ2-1,TGTGCCACCAGTGATTCTAGCCGGACTTTGAATGAGCAGTTCTTC,CATSDSSRTLNEQFF
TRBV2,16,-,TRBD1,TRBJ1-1,TGTGCCAGCAGCTTGGGACAGGGAAGGGAGGGCACTGAAGCTTTCTTT,CASSLGQGREGTEAFF
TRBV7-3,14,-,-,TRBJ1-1,TGTGCCAGCAGCCCTCAGGGAGGTTCCGCTGAAGCTTTCTTT,CASSPQGGSAEAFF
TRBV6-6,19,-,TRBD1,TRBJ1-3,TGTGCCAGCAGTCGCCTCGACAGGGGGCGGTTTTCGGGAGGAAACACCATATATTTT,CASSRLDRGRFSGGNTIYF
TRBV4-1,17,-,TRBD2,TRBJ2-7,TGCGCCAGCAGCCAAGATCCAGAAGCGGGAGGGAGTTACGAGCAGTACTTC,CASSQDPEAGGSYEQYF
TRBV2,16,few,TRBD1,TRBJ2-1,TGTGCCAGCAGGGGTGGAGGGACAGGGGGCATCAATGAGCAGTTCTTC,CASRGGGTGGINEQFF
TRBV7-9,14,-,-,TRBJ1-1,TGTGCCAGCAGCTTAGTACAGGGGAACACTGAAGCTTTCTTT,CASSLVQGNTEAFF
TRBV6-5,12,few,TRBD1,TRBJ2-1,TGTGCCAGCAGGACAGGGTACAATGAGCAGTTCTTC,CASRTGYNEQFF
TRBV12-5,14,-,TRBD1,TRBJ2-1,TGTGCTAGTGGTTTGGGACAGGGAGACAATGAGCAGTTCTTC,CASGLGQGDNEQFF
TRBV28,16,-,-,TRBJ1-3,TGTGCCAGCAGTCCCCCCAGGGGAATGTATGGAAACACCATATATTTT,CASSPPRGMYGNTIYF
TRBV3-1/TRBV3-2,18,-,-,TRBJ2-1,TGTGCCAGCAGCCATGCCATTAGGGCGGGATCCGTGATTAATGAGCAGTTCTTC,CASSHAIRAGSVINEQFF
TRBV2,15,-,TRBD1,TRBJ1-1,TGTGCCAGCAGCGTCGACAGGGGAGAGAACACTGAAGCTTTCTTT,CASSVDRGENTEAFF
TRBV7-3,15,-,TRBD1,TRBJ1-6,TGTGCCAGCAGCTTCGGGCGACAGGGGGCTTCACCCCTCCACTTT,CASSFGRQGASPLHF
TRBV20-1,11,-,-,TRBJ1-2,TGCAGTGCTAGCCGAAACAGCGGCTACACCTTC,CSASRNSGYTF
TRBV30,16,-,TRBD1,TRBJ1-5,TGTGCCTGGAGTGAAGGGTACAGGGGAGGAAATCAGCCCCAGCATTTT,CAWSEGYRGGNQPQHF
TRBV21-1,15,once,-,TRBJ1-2,TGTGCCAGCAGCAAAGTTTTTTTAGCTAACTATGGCTACACCTTC,CASSKVFLANYGYTF
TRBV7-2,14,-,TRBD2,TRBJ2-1,TGTGCCAGCAGCTTAAGCGGGGGCCACAATGAGCAGTTCTTC,CASSLSGGHNEQFF
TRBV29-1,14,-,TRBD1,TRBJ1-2,TGCAGCGTTGAGGGGACAGGGGGCGGCTATGGCTACACCTTC,CSVEGTGGGYGYTF
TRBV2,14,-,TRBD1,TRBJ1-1,TGTGCCAGCAGTGAAATCCAGGGGGCTGCCGAAGCTTTCTTT,CASSEIQGAAEAFF
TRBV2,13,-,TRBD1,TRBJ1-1,TGTGCCAGCGGTCGGGACAGGGGAACTGAAGCTTTCTTT,CASGRDRGTEAFF
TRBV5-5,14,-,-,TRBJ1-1,TGTGCCAGCAGCGGACAGACCCTGAACACTGAAGCTTTCTTT,CASSGQTLNTEAFF
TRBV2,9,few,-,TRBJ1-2,TGTGCCAGAGGGAGCGGCTACACCTTC,CARGSGYTF
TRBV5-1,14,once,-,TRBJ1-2,TGCGCCAGCAGCTTACAGGGAGCTAACTATGGCTACACCTTC,CASSLQGANYGYTF
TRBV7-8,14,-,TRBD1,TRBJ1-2,TGTGCCAGCAGCCTATCGACAGGGGAGAATGGCTACACCTTC,CASSLSTGENGYTF
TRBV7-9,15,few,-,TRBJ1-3,TGTGCCAGCAGCATCGCAGGGCCCTCTGGAAACACCATATATTTT,CASSIAGPSGNTIYF
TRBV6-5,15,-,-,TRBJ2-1,TGTGCCAGCAGCCGACGGTGGGGCTCGTACAATGAGCAGTTCTTC,CASSRRWGSYNEQFF
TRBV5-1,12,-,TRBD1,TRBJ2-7,TGCGCCAGCAGCTTGGGGGGACAGGAGCAGTACTTC,CASSLGGQEQYF
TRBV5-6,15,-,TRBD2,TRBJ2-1,TGTGCCAGCAGCTTTAGCGGGGGACCCTACAATGAGCAGTTCTTC,CASSFSGGPYNEQFF
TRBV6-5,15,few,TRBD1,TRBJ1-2,TGTGCCAGCAGCAGGCAGACAGGGGAATATTATGGCTACACCTTC,CASSRQTGEYYGYTF
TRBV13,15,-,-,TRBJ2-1,TGTGCCAGCAGCTTAGGGCGTCAGGTCGGCAATGAGCAGTTCTTC,CASSLGRQVGNEQFF
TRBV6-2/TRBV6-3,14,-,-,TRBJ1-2,TGTGCCAGCAGTTACTCGGGAAGGGGTGCTGGCTACACCTTC,CASSYSGRGAGYTF
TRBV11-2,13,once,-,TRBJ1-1,TGTGCCAGCAGCTTTTTAGAGGGCGCTGAAGCTTTCTTT,CASSFLEGAEAFF
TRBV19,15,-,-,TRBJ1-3,TGTGCCAGTAGTAGTTGGACAAATTCTGGAAACACCATATATTTT,CASSSWTNSGNTIYF
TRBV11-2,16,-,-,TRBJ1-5,TGTGCCAGCAGCTTAGGGTCAGGGAAGCCCAATCAGCCCCAGCATTTT,CASSLGSGKPNQPQHF
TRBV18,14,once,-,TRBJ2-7,TGTGCCAGCTCACCTGGGGGGATCCCCTACGAGCAGTACTTC,CASSPGGIPYEQYF
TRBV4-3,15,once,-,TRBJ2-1,TGCGCCAGCAGCCAAGAGAGGACAACTTACAATGAGCAGTTCTTC,CASSQERTTYNEQFF
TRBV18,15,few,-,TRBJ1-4,TGTGCCAGCTCACCACCGAGCAGGATTAATGAAAAACTGTTTTTT,CASSPPSRINEKLFF
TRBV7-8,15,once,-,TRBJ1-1,TGTGCCAGCAGCTGGTCTCTGAGGGAGAACACTGAAGCTTTCTTT,CASSWSLRENTEAFF
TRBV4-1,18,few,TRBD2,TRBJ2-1,TGCGCCAGCAGCCAGACCAGAGGGGCGGCGGGAGGGGACAATGAGCAGTTCTTC,CASSQTRGAAGGDNEQFF
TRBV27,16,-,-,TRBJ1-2,TGTGCCAGCAGTTTAAAGGCTTGGGGAGACGGTTCTGGCTACACCTTC,CASSLKAWGDGSGYTF
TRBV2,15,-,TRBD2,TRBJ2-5,TGTGCCAGCATGGGAGGACTAGCGGGGAAGAAGACCCAGTACTTC,CASMGGLAGKKTQYF
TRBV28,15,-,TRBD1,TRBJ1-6,TGTGCCAGCAGCTATTTCCGGGACAGGGTTAATCCCCTCCACTTT,CASSYFRDRVNPLHF
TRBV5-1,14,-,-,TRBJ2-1,TGCGCCAGCAGCTTGGAGCCATTAGCCGGTGAGCAGTTCTTC,CASSLEPLAGEQFF
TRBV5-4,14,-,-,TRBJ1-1,TGTGCCAGCAGCTTGGCGGGTACGAACACTGAAGCTTTCTTT,CASSLAGTNTEAFF